Below, one TCR beta chain is given with its context. The clone's antigen remains unknown. Base qualities are not recorded, but no much larger clone differs from it by a single base. For CDR1 and CDR2, the germline V gene lists SQVTM and ANQGSEA. For this chain, trimming is 4 bases at the V end and 0 bases at the J end, and the number of junction bases without a gene match is 6. The CDR3 spans 16 residues, from the cysteine through the phenylalanine. CDR3 DNA only is kept here, 48 bases in frame from base 1. The data are from a study of regulatory T cells in long-lasting Graves disease (dated by TCRdb to about 2021). The study in broad terms: To count as having persistent Graves' disease, a patient had to have received antithyroid drug treatment for over 5 years with TSH receptor autoantibodies remaining persistently positive. Patients with persistent Graves' disease were compared with patients with newly diagnosed Graves' disease using TCR sequencing and RNA sequencing of peripheral blood. The study was conducted in China and was registered as a clinical trial. A total of about 33 samples underwent TCR sequencing: 13 from persistent and some 20 from newly diagnosed Graves' disease patients. In the clinical cohort, patients with persistent Graves' disease had used antithyroid drugs for an average of roughly 10 years. General conclusions and limits of the study: Preferential use of TRBV28, TRBJ1-2 and TRBJ2-5 was observed in persistent disease, whereas TRBV20-1 and TRBJ2-1 were favored in newly diagnosed disease. Compared with newly diagnosed patients, patients with persistent Graves' disease had lower TCR Shannon entropy and fewer highly expanded clones, which suggests clonal expansion. More public clonotypes were shared among persistent patients (over 2,500) than among newly diagnosed patients (roughly 1,000). Peripheral blood alone was examined, since thyroid tissue, which constituted the primary lesion, could not be accessed. Only the TCR beta chain was sequenced and analyzed. The authors noted that the small sample size was a limitation that may lower accuracy.

Library prep was done by multiplex PCR. These reads were obtained on an Illumina HiSeq 4000. To build TCR beta libraries, CDR3 regions were amplified by Arm-PCR using iRepertoire HTBI primers. PCR products were gel purified before sequencing. Per the authors' processing: Across samples, about 63 TRBV and approximately 15 TRBJ segments were identified and used for gene usage analysis of CDR3 amino acid clonotypes. Filtered high-quality paired reads were merged into contigs using COPE and FqMerger. BLAST was used to align contigs to IMGT TRBV, TRBD and TRBJ reference genes, with CDR3 defined following IMGT. Any clonotype with a frequency above 0.1% was counted as a highly expanded clone. Shannon entropy was used to measure repertoire diversity, and the Gini coefficient was used to measure V-J evenness. A clonotype found in more than one individual was treated as public. TCRdb applied fastp at Q25 and MiXCR to the public reads, then kept only in-frame beta chains. Rows with one shared CDR3 protein collapse into an entry with the most common genes and DNA. The V and J calls and clone size are TCRdb's, not the authors'. The sample data list roughly 500,000 distinct CDR3 sequences, and more than 20% of these were observed just once. Over 7.5% of the sample rests with the top ten.

Interpreted using the paper, the time point label stands for: persistent/refractory GD, antithyroid drugs over 5 years with positive TRAb. For both TCR sequencing and RNA sequencing, RNA was extracted from PBMCs in TRIzol. The diagnosis of Graves' disease was made according to American Thyroid Association guidelines. The patients came from an endocrinology department in Xi'an, China. Each patient gave 7.5 to 10 milliliters of peripheral blood, collected in an EDTA anticoagulant tube. Ficoll Paque Plus density gradient separation was used to isolate PBMCs, and no additional T cell sorting was done. An Agilent 2100 Bioanalyzer and agarose gel were used to assess RNA quality, and a NanoDrop 2000 was used to measure RNA concentration.

This clonotype was sampled from a female donor with Graves disease. This chain is built from TRBV29-1 and TRBJ2-1; TRBD2 aligns with 10 central bases. Sequences were derived from peripheral blood mononuclear cells (PBMCs), sampled when the disease was refractory, from a patient treated with antithyroid drugs. The CDR3 region: CSVGLAGAPSYNEQFF. The DNA sequence is given as TGCAGCGTTGGACTAGCGGGCGCACCCTCCTACAATGAGCAGTTCTTC.